This T cell receptor beta chain was recovered during a study of T cells in localized non-small cell lung cancer. Only in-frame clones appear in the TCRdb table, and some are missing; sequencing was by immunoSEQ multiplex PCR. In the table there are fewer than 40,000 clones, nearly 80% of which are singletons. The germline V gene has CDR1 SGHTA and CDR2 FQGNSA. V was clipped by 6 bases and J by 4 bases; unmatched bases: 5. CDR3 length: 14 residues. The J gene is TRBJ2-3, the V gene TRBV7-2, with 9 bases fitting TRBD1. The source was peripheral blood, collected before any cancer treatment. This sequence was found in a male donor at least 60 years old with stage II squamous cell lung carcinoma. CDR3 bases: TGTGCCAGCAGACCGAGACAGGGGGCAGATACGCAGTATTTT. As protein: CASRPRQGADTQYF.